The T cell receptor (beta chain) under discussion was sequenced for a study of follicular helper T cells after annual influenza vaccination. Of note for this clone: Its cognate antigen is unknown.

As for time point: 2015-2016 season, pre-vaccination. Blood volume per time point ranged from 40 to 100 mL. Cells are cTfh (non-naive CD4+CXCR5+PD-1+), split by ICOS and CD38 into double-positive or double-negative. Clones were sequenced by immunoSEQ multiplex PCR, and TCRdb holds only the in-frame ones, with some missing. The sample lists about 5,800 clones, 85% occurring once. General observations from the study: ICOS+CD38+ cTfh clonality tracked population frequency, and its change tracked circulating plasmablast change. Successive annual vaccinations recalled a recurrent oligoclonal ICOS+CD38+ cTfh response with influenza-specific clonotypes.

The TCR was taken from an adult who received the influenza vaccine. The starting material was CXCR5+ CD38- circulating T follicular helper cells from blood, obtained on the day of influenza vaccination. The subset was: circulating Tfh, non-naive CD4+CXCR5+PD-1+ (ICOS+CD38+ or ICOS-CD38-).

CDR3 coding DNA: TGTGCCAGTAGTACGCAGGGCCTAAAGGGGGAGCAGTACTTC. The encoded protein is CASSTQGLKGEQYF. The J gene is TRBJ2-7, the V gene TRBV19; a weak D match, TRBD1 (5 bases). CDR1 is LNHDA and CDR2 is SQIVND in the germline V gene (reference sequence). The V end lost 4 bases, the J end lost 7 bases, and 17 bases lay between the germline ends. This CDR3 comprises 14 residues.